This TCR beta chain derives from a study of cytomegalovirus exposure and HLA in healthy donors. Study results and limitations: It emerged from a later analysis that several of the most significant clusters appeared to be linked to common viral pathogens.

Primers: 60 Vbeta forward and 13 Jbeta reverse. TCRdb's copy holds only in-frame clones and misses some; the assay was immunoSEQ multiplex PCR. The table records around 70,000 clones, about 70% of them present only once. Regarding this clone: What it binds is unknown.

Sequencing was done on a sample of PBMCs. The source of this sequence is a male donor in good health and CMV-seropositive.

The CDR3 DNA reads TGTGCCAGCAGCTATAGGACAGGGGTGGCTGAAGCTTTCTTT. This encodes CASSYRTGVAEAFF. The chain combines TRBV7-2 with TRBJ1-1; 9 nucleotides match TRBD1. This CDR3 is built from 14 residues. Unmatched junction bases numbered 6, after V lost 4 bases and J lost 6 bases. The germline V gene has CDR1 SGHTA and CDR2 FQGNSA.